This TCR beta chain comes out of a study of shared clonotypes between healthy human individuals (dated by TCRdb to the early 2020s). Turning to the overall study: The cohort included three men and a couple of women between 18 and 49 years of age. For each donor, three plates each were used for CD4 naive and CD4 memory, two plates were used for CD8 naive, and one plate was used for CD8 memory. Blood TCR repertoires of a handful of healthy adults were deeply sequenced to estimate repertoire size and the extent of clonotype sharing between individuals. Different laboratories and diverse techniques were used to prepare libraries and sequence TCR repertoires, to increase sequencing depth and limit assay-specific biases. Between about 0.94 and 10 billion PBMCs per donor were obtained by leukapheresis. Summary of the overall study and its limitations: Incomplete sequencing was indicated by rarefaction of sorted-subset datasets, despite the large sequencing depth. Larger estimated clonotype richness was generally found for naive subsets than for memory subsets. Higher generation probabilities were observed for clonotypes shared by all four sorted-subset donors than for non-shared clonotypes. Because the study included a small number of donors, the genetic and exposure-history diversity represented was limited. Sampling was restricted to blood, and TCR repertoires in tissue are likely to differ from TCR repertoires in blood. Sharing across a handful of donors was observed for around 4.8% of naive CD4, over 3% of naive CD8, over 2% of memory CD4, and around 0.4% of memory CD8 clonotypes. Pairwise subsampling led to the expectation that sequencing depth would affect the degree of clonotype sharing among donors.

A remark on this clone: The antigen it recognizes is unknown. Base qualities are not recorded, but no much larger clone differs from it by a single base.

TCR CDR3 regions were amplified from genomic DNA by multiplex PCR using the deep immunoSEQ assay. Extracted genomic DNA from each cell subset was distributed evenly across all wells of several immunoSEQ 96-well plates, and each plate was treated as a replicate. For sorted subsets, roughly 200 ng of genomic DNA, equivalent to about 30,000 T cell genomes, went into each replicate PCR. Purified libraries were quantified with a Qubit 3.0 fluorometer, sized on a Bioanalyzer 2100, and re-quantified with the KAPA Library Quantification kit. A separate single-read 150-cycle Illumina NextSeq 550 flow cell was used to sequence each immunoSEQ 96-well plate. As for the authors' bioinformatics: Because the immunoSEQ output included only junctional sequences and no quality scores, the filtering could not be the same as the filtering used for full-length reads. Sequences were annotated with PyIR, a Python wrapper for IgBLAST v1.9, and V/J genes and CDR3 were assigned using IMGT germline references. Reads with weak V/J assignments (E-value above 1e-6), missing CDR3, stop codons, out-of-frame junctions, or ambiguous translated residues were removed. V3J clonotypes were defined as sequences sharing the same inferred V gene, J gene, and CDR3 amino acid sequence. To compute the percentage overlap between repertoires, the number of shared unique clonotypes was divided by the size of the smaller repertoire. RTK rarefaction, the Chao1 estimator, and Recon v2.1 estimates of unobserved clonotypes were used to assess repertoire richness. Generation probabilities were computed with OLGA for all TCRbeta clonotypes obtained by the gDNA method from a few donors. The table was pulled from immuneACCESS by TCRdb, which kept in-frame rearrangements only. Such tables lose some clones; where checked, under half of the loss comes from unresolved V genes, and the rest has no known cause. From that table come the V and J calls and clone size; the DNA was used to work out D and trimming. A total of 1.5 million to 1.9 million clones appear in this sample, nearly 99% of them only once. 0.45% of the sample is taken by the ten largest.

Healthy HIV-negative adults with no recently reported acute infections or vaccinations were included as donors. Every donor was a Caucasian adult residing in Nashville, Tennessee, USA. CD4+ T cells were enriched through magnetic negative selection, after which naive cells were positively selected on CD45RA and the remaining negative fraction served as the memory subset. Blood was obtained by leukapheresis, after which PBMCs were separated by Ficoll-Histopaque density gradient centrifugation and cryopreserved in liquid nitrogen vapor phase. Analytical flow cytometry was used to check the purity and quantity of each magnetically sorted T cell population. Genomic DNA was isolated from each sorted fraction and quantified by UV absorbance on a Nanodrop 2000c. From a lookup of the germline V gene, CDR1 and CDR2 are SGHTA and FQGNSA. V loses 5 bases of germline sequence and J loses 0 bases, and the interval between the two ends is 18 bases. Counted from cysteine to phenylalanine, this CDR3 has 17 amino acids. Only CDR3 DNA is held: 51 bases, read in frame from base 1.

This clonotype was obtained from a young man in good health. The sequenced material came from naive CD4+ T cells sorted from blood. The cell subset or site label, as the study defines it: CD45RA+ positively selected. The chain is made from TRBV7-2 and TRBJ2-3; TRBD1 might be the D gene, on 6 matching bases. This receptor has the CDR3 CASSAVGPGASTDTQYF. The DNA reads TGTGCCAGCAGCGCAGTGGGCCCAGGGGCTAGCACAGATACGCAGTATTTT. Full variable domain (CDR3 extended with the reference TRBV7-2 and TRBJ2-3 proteins): GAGVSQSPSNKVTEKGKDVELRCDPISGHTALYWYRQSLGQGLEFLIYFQGNSAPDKSGLPSDRFSAERTGGSVSTLTIQRTQQEDSAVYLCASSAVGPGASTDTQYFGPGTRLTVL.